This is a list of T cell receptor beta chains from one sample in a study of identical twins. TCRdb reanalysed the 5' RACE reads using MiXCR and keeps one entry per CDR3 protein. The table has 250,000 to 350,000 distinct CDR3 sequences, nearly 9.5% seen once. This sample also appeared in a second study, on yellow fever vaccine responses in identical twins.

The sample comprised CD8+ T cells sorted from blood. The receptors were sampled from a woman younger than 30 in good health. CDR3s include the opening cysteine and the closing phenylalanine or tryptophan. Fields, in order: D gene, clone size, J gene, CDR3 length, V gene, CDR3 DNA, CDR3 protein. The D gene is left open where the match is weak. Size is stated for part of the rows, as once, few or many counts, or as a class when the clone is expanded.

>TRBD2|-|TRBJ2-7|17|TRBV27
TGTGCCAGCAGTCCGATGGGACTAGCGGGAGACCACTACGTGCAGTACTTC
CASSPMGLAGDHYVQYF
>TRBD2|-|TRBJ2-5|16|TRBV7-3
TGTGCCAGCAGCCTGGGGACTAGCGGGGGCAAAGAGACCCAGTACTTC
CASSLGTSGGKETQYF
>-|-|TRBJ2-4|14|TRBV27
TGTGCCAGCAGTTTATCAGGATTCCAAAACATTCAGTACTTC
CASSLSGFQNIQYF
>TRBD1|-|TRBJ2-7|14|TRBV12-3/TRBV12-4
TGTGCCAGCAGCCCCGGGACAGGGGGCCCCGAGCAGTACTTC
CASSPGTGGPEQYF
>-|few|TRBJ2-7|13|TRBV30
TGTGCCTGGAGTGTCGGTGAATCCTACGAGCAGTACTTC
CAWSVGESYEQYF
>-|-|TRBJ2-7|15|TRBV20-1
TGCAGTGCTAGAGATCGAGGGATAAGCTCCTACGAGCAGTACTTC
CSARDRGISSYEQYF
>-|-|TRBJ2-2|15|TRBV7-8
TGTGCCAGCAGCTTATTTGTCAGAAACACCGGGGAGCTGTTTTTT
CASSLFVRNTGELFF
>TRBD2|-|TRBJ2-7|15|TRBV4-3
TGCGCCAGCAGCCAAGATCGGGGGGTTTCGCGGGAGCAGTACTTC
CASSQDRGVSREQYF
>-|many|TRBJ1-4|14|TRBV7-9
TGTGCCAGCTTCCTGGTTGGGGATAATGAAAAACTGTTTTTT
CASFLVGDNEKLFF
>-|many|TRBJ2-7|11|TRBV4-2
TGTGCCAGCAGCACAGGGACTGATCCCTACTTC
CASSTGTDPYF
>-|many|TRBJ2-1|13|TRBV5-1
TGCGCCAGCAGCCTGATGCCGGCGGGAGAGCAGTTCTTC
CASSLMPAGEQFF
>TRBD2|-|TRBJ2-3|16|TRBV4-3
TGCGCCAGCAGCCAGAGGACTAGCGGGAGCACAGATACGCAGTATTTT
CASSQRTSGSTDTQYF
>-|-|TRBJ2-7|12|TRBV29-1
TGCAGCGCCATGGGCACGGGCTACGAGCAGTACTTC
CSAMGTGYEQYF
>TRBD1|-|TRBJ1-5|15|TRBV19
TGTGCCAGTAGTCCCTGGGACAGGGGGCCTGATCCCCAGCATTTT
CASSPWDRGPDPQHF
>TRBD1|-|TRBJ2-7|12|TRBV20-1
TGCAGTGCAAGACAGGGGTCCTACGAGCAGTACTTC
CSARQGSYEQYF
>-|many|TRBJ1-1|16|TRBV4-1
TGCGCCAGCAGCGCACCAGGGGTTGTTATGAACACTGAAGCTTTCTTT
CASSAPGVVMNTEAFF
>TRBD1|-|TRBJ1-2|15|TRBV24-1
TGTGCCACCAGTGACCCCGGACAGGGGGTCGATGGCTACACCTTC
CATSDPGQGVDGYTF
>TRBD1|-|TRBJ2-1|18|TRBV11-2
TGTGCCAGCAGCTTAGTTTCGGGCCGGGACAGGGCATACAATGAGCAGTTCTTC
CASSLVSGRDRAYNEQFF
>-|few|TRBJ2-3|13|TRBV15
TGTGCCACCACCGGCGGAGTCACAGATACGCAGTATTTT
CATTGGVTDTQYF
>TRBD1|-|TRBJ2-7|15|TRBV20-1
TGCAGTGCTGGAAATGTCCGGGACAGCACTTACGAGCAGTACTTC
CSAGNVRDSTYEQYF
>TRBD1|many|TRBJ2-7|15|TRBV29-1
TGCAGCGTTGAAGGGTCGTGGACAGGGGACTACGAGCAGTACTTC
CSVEGSWTGDYEQYF
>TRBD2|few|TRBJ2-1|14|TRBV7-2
TGTGCCAGCAGCCCGGGACTACTGGGAAATGAGCAGTTCTTC
CASSPGLLGNEQFF
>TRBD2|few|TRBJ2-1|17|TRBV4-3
TGCGCCAGCAGCCAAGATCGGGGGGACGCAACCTACAATGAGCAGTTCTTC
CASSQDRGDATYNEQFF